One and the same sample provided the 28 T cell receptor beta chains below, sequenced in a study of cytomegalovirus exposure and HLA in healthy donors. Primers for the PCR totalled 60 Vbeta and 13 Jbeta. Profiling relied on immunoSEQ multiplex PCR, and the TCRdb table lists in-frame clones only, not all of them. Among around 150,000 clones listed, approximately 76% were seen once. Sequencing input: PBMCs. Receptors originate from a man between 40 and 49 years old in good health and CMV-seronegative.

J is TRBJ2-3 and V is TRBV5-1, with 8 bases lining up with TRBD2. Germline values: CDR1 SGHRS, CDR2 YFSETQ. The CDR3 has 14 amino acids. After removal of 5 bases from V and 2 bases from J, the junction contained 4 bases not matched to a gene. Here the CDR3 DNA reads TGCGCCAGCAGGTCGGGGGGGCTCACAGATACGCAGTATTTT. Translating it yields CASRSGGLTDTQYF.

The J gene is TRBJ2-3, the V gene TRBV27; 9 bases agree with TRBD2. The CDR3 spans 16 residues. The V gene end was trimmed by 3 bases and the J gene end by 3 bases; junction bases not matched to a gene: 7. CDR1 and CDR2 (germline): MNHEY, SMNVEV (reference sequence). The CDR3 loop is CASSLALAGLTDTQYF. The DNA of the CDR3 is TGTGCCAGCAGTTTGGCGCTAGCGGGACTTACAGATACGCAGTATTTT.

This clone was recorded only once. The DNA of the CDR3 is TGTGCCAGCAGTTTCTCCGGGACAGGGAGCACCGGGGAGCTGTTTTTT. Its translation: CASSFSGTGSTGELFF. This sequence joins TRBV27 and TRBJ2-2, with 9 bases that match TRBD1. Trimming at V came to 3 bases and at J to 4 bases, leaving 6 bases not matched to a gene. The CDR3 totals 16 residues. Germline V gene lookup returns CDR1 MNHEY and CDR2 SMNVEV (reference sequence).

CDR3 nucleotides: TGTGCCAGCAGCCCGGACAGGGGAGGCGGCTACGAGCAGTACTTC. It translates to CASSPDRGGGYEQYF. V usage is TRBV5-4 and J usage is TRBJ2-7; 9 bases are a match to TRBD1. Germline V CDR1 and CDR2: SGHNT, YYREEE (reference sequence). V dropped 4 bases and J dropped 3; count of bases not matched to a gene: 8. This CDR3 contains 15 residues.

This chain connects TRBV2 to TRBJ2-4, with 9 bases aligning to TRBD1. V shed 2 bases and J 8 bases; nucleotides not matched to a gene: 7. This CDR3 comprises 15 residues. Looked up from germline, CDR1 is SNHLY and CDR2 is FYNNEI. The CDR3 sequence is CASSEKGGDRDIQYF. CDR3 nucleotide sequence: TGTGCCAGCAGTGAAAAAGGGGGGGACAGGGACATTCAGTACTTC.

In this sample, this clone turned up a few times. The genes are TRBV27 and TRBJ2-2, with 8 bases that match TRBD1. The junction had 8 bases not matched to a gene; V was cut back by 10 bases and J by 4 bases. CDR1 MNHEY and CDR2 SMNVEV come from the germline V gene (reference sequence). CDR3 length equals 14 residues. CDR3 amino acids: CATTTRGPTGELFF. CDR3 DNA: TGTGCCACCACCACCAGGGGGCCCACCGGGGAGCTGTTTTTT.

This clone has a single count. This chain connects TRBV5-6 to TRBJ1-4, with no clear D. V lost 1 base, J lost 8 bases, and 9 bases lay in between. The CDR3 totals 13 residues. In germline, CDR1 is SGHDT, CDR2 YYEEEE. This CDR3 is CASSLTELEKLFF. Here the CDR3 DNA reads TGTGCCAGCAGCTTGACCGAACTGGAAAAACTGTTTTTT.

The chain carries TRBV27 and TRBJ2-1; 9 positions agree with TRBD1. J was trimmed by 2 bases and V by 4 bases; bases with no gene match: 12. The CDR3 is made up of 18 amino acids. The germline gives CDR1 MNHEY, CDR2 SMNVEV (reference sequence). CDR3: CASSSESGTGRTYNEQFF. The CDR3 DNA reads TGTGCCAGCAGTTCCGAATCCGGGACAGGGCGGACCTACAATGAGCAGTTCTTC.

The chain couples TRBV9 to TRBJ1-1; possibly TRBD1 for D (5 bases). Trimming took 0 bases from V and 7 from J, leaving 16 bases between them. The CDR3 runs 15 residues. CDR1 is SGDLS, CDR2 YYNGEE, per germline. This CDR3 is CASSVEGTPRNEAFF. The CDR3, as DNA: TGTGCCAGCAGCGTAGAAGGGACTCCGAGGAATGAAGCTTTCTTT.

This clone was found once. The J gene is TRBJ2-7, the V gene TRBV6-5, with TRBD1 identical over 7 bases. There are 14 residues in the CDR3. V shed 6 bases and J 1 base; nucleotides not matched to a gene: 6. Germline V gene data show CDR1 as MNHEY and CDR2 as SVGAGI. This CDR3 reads CASSSDRHSYEQYF. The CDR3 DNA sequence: TGTGCCAGCAGCTCGGACAGGCATTCCTACGAGCAGTACTTC.

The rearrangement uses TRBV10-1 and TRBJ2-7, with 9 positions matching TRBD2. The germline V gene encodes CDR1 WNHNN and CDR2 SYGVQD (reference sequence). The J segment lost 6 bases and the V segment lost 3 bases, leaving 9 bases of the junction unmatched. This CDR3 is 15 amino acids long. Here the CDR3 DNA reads TGCGCCAGCAGTGATTTGGCGGGAGGGCCTCTCGAGCAGTACTTC. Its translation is CASSDLAGGPLEQYF.

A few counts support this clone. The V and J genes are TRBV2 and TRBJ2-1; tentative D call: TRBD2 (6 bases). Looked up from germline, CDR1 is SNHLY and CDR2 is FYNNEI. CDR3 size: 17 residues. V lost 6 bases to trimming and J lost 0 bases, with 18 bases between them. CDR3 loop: CASSRRLAASSYNEQFF. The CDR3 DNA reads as TGTGCCAGCAGCCGTCGTTTAGCGGCTAGCTCCTACAATGAGCAGTTCTTC.

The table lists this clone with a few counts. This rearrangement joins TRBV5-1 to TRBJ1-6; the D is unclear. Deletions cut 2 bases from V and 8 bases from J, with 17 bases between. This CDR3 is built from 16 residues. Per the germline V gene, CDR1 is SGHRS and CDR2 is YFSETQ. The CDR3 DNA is TGCGCCAGCAGCTTTGCGGTACGGGGTGGTGATTCACCCCTCCACTTT. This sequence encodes CASSFAVRGGDSPLHF.

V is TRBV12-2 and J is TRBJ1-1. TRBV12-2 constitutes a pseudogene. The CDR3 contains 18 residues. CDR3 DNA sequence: TGTGCAAGTCGCTTGAGGTGGCAAAACAATATCAAGAAAGATAAAGCTTTCTTT. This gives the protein CASRLRWQNNIKKDKAFF.

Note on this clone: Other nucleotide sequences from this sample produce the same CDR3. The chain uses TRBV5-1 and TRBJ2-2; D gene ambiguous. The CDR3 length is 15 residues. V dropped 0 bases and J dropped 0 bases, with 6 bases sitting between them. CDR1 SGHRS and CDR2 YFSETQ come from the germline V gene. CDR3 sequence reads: CASSLAGPNTGELFF. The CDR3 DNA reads TGCGCCAGCAGCTTGGCAGGCCCGAACACCGGGGAGCTGTTTTTT.

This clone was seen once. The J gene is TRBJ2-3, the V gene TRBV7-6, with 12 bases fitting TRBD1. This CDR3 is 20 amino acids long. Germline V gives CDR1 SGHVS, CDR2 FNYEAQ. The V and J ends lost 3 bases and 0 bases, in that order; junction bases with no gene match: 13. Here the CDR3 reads CASSFNPPGQGAKSTDTQYF. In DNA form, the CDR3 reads TGTGCCAGCAGCTTCAATCCACCGGGACAGGGGGCAAAGAGCACAGATACGCAGTATTTT.

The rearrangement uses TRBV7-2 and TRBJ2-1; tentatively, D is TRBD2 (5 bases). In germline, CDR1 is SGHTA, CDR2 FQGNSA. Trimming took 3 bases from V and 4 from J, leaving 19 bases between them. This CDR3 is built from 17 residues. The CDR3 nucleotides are TGTGCCAGCAGCTTCGCGCTAGCCGGAACTCTTTACAATGAGCAGTTCTTC. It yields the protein CASSFALAGTLYNEQFF.

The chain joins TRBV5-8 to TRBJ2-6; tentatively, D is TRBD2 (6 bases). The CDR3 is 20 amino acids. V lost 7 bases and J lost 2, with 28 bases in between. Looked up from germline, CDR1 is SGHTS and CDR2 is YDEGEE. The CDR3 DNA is TGTGCCAGCCGTCCACTCGGACGGGGGATAAGGATCACTGGGGCCAACGTCCTGACTTTC. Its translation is CASRPLGRGIRITGANVLTF.

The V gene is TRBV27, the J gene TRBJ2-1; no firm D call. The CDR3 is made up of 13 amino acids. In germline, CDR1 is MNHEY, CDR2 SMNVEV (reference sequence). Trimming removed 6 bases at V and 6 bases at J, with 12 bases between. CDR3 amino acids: CASRAPAVNEQFF. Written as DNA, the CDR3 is TGTGCCAGCAGAGCCCCGGCGGTCAATGAGCAGTTCTTC.

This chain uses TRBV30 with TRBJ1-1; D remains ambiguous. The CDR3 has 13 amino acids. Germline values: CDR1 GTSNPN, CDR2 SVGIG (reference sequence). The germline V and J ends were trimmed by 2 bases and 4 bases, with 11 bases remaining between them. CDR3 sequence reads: CAWSQSGPTEAFF. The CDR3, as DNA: TGTGCCTGGAGTCAGAGCGGACCCACTGAAGCTTTCTTT.

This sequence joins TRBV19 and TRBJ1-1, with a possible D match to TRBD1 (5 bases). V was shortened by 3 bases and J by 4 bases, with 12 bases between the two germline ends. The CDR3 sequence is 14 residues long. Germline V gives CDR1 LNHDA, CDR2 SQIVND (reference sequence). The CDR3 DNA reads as TGTGCCAGTAGTATCCCCGGGGGGAGCACTGAAGCTTTCTTT. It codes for CASSIPGGSTEAFF. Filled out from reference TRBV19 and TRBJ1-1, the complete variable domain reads DGGITQSPKYLFRKEGQNVTLSCEQNLNHDAMYWYRQDPGQGLRLIYYSQIVNDFQKGDIAEGYSVSREKKESFPLTVTSAQKNPTAFYLCASSIPGGSTEAFFGQGTRLTVV.

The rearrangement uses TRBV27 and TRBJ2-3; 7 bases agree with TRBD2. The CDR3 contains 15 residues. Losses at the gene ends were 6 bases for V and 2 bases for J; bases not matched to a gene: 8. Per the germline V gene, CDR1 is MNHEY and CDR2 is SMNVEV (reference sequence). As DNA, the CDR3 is TGTGCCAGCAGCCCCGGGACTAAGGTCACAGATACGCAGTATTTT. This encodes CASSPGTKVTDTQYF.

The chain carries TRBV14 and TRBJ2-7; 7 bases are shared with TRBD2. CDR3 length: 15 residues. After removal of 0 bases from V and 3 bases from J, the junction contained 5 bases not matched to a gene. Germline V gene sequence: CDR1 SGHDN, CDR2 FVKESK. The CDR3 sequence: CASSQDSSGIYEQYF. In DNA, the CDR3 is TGTGCCAGCAGCCAAGATTCTAGCGGAATCTACGAGCAGTACTTC. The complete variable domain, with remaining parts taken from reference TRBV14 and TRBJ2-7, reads EAGVTQFPSHSVIEKGQTVTLRCDPISGHDNLYWYRRVMGKEIKFLLHFVKESKQDESGMPNNRFLAERTGGTYSTLKVQPAELEDSGVYFCASSQDSSGIYEQYFGPGTRLTVT.

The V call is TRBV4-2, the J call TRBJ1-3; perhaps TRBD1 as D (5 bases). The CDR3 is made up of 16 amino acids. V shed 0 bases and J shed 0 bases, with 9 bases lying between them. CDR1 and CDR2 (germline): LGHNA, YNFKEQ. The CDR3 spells CASSQDTGLSGNTIYF. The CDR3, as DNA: TGTGCCAGCAGCCAAGATACAGGCCTCTCTGGAAACACCATATATTTT.

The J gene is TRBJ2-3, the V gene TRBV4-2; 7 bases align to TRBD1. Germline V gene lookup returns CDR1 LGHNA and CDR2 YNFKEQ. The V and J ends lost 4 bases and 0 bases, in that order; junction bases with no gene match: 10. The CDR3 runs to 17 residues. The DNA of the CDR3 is TGTGCCAGCAGCCCTCGGACAGGAACGGTTAGCACAGATACGCAGTATTTT. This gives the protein CASSPRTGTVSTDTQYF.

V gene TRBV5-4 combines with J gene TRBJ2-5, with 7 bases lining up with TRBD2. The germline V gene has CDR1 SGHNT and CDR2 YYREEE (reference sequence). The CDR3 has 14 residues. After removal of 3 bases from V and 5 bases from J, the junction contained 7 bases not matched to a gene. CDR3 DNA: TGTGCCAGCAGCTCCTGGCAGGGAGGGGAGACCCAGTACTTC. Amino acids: CASSSWQGGETQYF.

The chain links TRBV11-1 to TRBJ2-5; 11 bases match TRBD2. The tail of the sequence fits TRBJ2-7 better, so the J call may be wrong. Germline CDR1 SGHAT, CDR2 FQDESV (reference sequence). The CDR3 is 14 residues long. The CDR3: CASRSTSGAYEQYF. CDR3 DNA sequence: TGTGCCAGCAGATCGACTAGCGGGGCCTACGAGCAGTACTTC.

In nucleotides, the CDR3 is TGTGCCAGCTCACCGGGACAGGGGGCGCGTGGGGCCAACGTCCTGACTTTC. It specifies CASSPGQGARGANVLTF. V usage is TRBV18 and J usage is TRBJ2-6; 12 nucleotides line up with TRBD1. Germline CDR1 and CDR2: KGHSH and LQKENI. The CDR3 has 17 residues. V dropped 3 bases and J dropped 3; count of bases not matched to a gene: 3.